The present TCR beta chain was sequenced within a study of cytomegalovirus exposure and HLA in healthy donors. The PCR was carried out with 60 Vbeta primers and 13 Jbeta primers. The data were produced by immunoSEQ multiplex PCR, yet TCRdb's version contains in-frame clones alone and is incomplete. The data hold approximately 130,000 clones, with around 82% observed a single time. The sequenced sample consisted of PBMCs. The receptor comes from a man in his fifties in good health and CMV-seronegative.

The CDR3, as DNA: TGTGCCAGCAGCGGGTGGACAGGAGATAATCGGGACGAGCAGTACTTC. It is translated as CASSGWTGDNRDEQYF. This chain connects TRBV5-4 to TRBJ2-7; TRBD1 agrees at 7 bases. There are 16 residues in the CDR3. With 4 bases clipped from V and 5 bases from J, the junction kept 15 bases outside the gene matches. Germline CDR1 is SGHNT and CDR2 is YYREEE (reference sequence). The whole variable domain, remainder taken from reference TRBV5-4 and TRBJ2-7, is ETGVTQSPTHLIKTRGQQVTLRCSSQSGHNTVSWYQQALGQGPQFIFQYYREEENGRGNFPPRFSGLQFPNYSSELNVNALELDDSALYLCASSGWTGDNRDEQYFGPGTRLTVT.